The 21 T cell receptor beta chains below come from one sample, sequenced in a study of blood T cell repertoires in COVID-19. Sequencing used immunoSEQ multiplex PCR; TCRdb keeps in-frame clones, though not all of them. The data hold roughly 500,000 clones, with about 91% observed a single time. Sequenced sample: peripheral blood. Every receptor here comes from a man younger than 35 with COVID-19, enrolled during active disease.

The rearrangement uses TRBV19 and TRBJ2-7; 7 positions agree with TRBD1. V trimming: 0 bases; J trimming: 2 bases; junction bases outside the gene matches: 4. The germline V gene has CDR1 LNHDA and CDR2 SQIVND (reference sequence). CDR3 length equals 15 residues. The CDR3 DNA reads TGTGCCAGTAGTATAGATTTGGGACAGCCCTACGAGCAGTACTTC. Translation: CASSIDLGQPYEQYF. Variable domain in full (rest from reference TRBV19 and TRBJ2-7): DGGITQSPKYLFRKEGQNVTLSCEQNLNHDAMYWYRQDPGQGLRLIYYSQIVNDFQKGDIAEGYSVSREKKESFPLTVTSAQKNPTAFYLCASSIDLGQPYEQYFGPGTRLTVT.

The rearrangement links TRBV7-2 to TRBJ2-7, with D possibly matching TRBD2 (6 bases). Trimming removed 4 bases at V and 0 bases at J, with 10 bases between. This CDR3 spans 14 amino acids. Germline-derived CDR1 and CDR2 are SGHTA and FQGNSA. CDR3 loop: CASSSAGSSYEQYF. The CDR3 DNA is TGTGCCAGCAGCTCTGCCGGGAGCTCCTACGAGCAGTACTTC.

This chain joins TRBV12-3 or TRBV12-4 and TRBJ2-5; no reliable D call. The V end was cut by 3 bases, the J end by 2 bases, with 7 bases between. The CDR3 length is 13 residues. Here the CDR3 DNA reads TGTGCCAGCAGTTTGTTAGAACAAGAGACCCAGTACTTC. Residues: CASSLLEQETQYF.

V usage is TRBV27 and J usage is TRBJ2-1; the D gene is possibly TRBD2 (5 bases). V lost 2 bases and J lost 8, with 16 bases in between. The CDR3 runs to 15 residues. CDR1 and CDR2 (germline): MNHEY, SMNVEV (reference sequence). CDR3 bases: TGTGCCAGCAGTTTACGGCAGGACCTAGCCGATGAGCAGTTCTTC. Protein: CASSLRQDLADEQFF.

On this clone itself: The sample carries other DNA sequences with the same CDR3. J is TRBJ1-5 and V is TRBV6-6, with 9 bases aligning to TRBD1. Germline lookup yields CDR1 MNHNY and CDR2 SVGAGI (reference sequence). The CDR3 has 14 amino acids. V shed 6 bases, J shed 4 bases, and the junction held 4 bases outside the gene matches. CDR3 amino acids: CASSRDRVNQPQHF. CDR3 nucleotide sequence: TGTGCCAGCAGCCGGGACAGGGTGAATCAGCCCCAGCATTTT.

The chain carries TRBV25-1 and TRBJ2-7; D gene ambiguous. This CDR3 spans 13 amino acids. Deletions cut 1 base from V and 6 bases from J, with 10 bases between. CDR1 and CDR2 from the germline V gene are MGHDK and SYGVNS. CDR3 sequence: CASSEFPSSEQYF. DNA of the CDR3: TGTGCCAGCAGTGAATTTCCCTCTTCCGAGCAGTACTTC.

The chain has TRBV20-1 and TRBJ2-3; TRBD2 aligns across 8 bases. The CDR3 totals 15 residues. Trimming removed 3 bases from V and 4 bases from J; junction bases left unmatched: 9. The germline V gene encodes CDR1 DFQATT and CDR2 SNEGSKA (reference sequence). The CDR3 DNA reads TGCAGTGCTAGTGGACTAGCCCACCCCCCAGATACGCAGTATTTT. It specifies CSASGLAHPPDTQYF.

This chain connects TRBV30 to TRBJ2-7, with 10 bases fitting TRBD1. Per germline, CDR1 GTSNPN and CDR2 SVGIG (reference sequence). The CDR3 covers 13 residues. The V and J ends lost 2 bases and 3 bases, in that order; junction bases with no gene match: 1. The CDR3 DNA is TGTGCCTGGAGTTGGACAGGGGGCTACGAGCAGTACTTC. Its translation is CAWSWTGGYEQYF.

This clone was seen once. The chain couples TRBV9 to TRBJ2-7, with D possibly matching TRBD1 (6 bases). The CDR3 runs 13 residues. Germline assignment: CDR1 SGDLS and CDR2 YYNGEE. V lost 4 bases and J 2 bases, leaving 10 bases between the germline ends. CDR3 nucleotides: TGTGCCAGCAGCTCCTCAGGGGCCTACGAGCAGTACTTC. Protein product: CASSSSGAYEQYF.

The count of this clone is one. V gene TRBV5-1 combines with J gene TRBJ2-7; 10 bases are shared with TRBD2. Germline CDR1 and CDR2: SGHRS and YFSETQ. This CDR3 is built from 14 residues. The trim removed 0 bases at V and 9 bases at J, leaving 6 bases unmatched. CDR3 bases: TGCGCCAGCAGCTTGGGTCTAGCGGGAGTGAGGCAGTACTTC. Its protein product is CASSLGLAGVRQYF.

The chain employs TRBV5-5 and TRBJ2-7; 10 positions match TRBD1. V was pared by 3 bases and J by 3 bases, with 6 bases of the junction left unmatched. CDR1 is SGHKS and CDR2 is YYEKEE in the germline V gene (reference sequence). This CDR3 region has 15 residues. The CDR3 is CASSSGGTGVYEQYF. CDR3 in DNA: TGTGCCAGCAGCTCGGGCGGGACAGGGGTCTACGAGCAGTACTTC. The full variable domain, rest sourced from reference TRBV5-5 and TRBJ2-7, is DAGVTQSPTHLIKTRGQQVTLRCSPISGHKSVSWYQQVLGQGPQFIFQYYEKEERGRGNFPDRFSARQFPNYSSELNVNALLLGDSALYLCASSSGGTGVYEQYFGPGTRLTVT.

The CDR3 nucleotides are TGTGCCAGCAGCCGTCCCACAGATACGCAGTATTTT. This gives the protein CASSRPTDTQYF. The chain combines TRBV7-9 with TRBJ2-3, with D uncertain. Trimming stripped 5 bases from V and 2 bases from J, with 5 bases between. This CDR3 spans 12 amino acids. CDR1 and CDR2 (germline): SEHNR, FQNEAQ (reference sequence).

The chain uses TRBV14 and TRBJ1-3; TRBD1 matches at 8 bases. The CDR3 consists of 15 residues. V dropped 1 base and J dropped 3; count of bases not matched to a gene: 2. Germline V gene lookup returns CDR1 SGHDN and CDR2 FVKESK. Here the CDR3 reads CASSQGTGHGNTIYF. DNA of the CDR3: TGTGCCAGCAGCCAAGGGACAGGGCATGGAAACACCATATATTTT.

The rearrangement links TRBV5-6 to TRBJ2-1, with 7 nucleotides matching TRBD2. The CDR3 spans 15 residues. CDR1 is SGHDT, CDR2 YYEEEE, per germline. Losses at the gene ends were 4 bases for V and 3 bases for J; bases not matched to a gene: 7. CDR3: CASSPSGGFYNEQFF. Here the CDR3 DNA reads TGTGCCAGCAGCCCCTCCGGGGGGTTCTACAATGAGCAGTTCTTC.

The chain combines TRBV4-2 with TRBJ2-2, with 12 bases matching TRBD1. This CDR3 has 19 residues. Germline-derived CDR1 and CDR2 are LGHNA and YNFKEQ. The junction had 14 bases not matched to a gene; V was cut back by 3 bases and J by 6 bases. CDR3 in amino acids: CASSQVTGTGGSESGELFF. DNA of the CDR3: TGTGCCAGCAGCCAGGTTACCGGGACAGGGGGCTCGGAGTCCGGGGAGCTGTTTTTT.

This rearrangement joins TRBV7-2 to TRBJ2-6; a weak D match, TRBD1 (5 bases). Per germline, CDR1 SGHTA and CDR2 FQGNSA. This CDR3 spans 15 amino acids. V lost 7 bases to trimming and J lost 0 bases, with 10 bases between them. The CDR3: CASTDSNSGANVLTF. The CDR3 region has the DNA TGTGCCAGCACCGACAGTAACTCTGGGGCCAACGTCCTGACTTTC.

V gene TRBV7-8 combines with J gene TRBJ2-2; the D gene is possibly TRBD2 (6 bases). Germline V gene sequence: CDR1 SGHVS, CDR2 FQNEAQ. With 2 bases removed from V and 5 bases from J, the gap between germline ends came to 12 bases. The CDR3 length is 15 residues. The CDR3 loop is CASSLSGGITGELFF. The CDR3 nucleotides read TGTGCCAGCAGCTTATCCGGAGGGATAACCGGGGAGCTGTTTTTT.

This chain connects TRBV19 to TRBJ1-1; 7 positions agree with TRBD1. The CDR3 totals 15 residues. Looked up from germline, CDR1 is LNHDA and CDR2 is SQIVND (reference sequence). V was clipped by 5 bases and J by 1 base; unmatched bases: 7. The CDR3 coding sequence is TGTGCCAGTAGTGGTCGGGACAGACCGAACACTGAAGCTTTCTTT. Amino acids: CASSGRDRPNTEAFF.

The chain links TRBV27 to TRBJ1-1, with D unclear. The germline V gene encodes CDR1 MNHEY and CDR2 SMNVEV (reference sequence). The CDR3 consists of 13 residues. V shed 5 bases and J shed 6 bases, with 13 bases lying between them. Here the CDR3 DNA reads TGTGCCAGCAGTGGACGGGGAGGGCCTGAAGCTTTCTTT. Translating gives CASSGRGGPEAFF.

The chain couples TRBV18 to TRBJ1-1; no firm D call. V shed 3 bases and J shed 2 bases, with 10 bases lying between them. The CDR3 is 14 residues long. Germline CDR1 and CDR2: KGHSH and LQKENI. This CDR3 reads CASSPGVINTEAFF. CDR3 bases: TGTGCCAGCTCACCGGGCGTAATAAACACTGAAGCTTTCTTT.

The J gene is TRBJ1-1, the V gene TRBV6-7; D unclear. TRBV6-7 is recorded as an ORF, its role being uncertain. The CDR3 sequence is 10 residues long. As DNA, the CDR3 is TGTGCAGCAGGGAACACTGAAGCTTTCTTT. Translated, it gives CAAGNTEAFF.